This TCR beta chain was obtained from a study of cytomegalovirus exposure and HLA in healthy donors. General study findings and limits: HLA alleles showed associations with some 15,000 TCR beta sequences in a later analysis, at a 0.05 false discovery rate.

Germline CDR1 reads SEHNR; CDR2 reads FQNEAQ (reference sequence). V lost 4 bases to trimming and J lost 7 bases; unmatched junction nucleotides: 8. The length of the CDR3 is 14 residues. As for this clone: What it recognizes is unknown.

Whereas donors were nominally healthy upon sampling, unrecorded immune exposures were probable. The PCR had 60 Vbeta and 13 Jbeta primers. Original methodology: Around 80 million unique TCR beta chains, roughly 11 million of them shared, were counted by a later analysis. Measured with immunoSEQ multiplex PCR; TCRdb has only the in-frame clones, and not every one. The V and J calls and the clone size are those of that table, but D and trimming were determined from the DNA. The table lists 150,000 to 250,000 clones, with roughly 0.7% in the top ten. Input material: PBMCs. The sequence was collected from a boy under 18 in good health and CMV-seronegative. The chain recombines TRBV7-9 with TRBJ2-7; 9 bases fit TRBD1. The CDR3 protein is CASSSTGGLREQYF. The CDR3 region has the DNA TGTGCCAGCAGCTCGACAGGGGGTCTAAGGGAGCAGTACTTC.